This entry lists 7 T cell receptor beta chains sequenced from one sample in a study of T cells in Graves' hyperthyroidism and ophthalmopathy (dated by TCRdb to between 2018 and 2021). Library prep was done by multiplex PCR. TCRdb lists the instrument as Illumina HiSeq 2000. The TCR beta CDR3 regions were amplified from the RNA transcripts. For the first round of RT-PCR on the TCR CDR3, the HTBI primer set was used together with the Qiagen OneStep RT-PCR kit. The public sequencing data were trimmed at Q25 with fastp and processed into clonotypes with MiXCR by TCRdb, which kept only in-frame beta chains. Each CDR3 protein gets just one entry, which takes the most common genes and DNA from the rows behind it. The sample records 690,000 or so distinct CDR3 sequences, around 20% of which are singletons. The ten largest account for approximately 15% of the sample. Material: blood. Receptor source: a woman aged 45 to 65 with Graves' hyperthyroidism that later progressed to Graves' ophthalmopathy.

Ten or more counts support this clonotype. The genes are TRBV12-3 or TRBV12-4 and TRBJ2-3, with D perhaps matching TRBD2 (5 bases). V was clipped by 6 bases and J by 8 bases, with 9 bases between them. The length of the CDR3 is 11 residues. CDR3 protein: CASSLGGTQYF. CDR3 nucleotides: TGTGCCAGCAGCCTAGGAGGTACGCAGTATTTT.

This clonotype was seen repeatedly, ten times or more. The CDR3 DNA is TGTGCCAGCAGTAGACGGACAGGAGGTGTGTACGAGCAGTACTTC. Protein product: CASSRRTGGVYEQYF. The gene calls are TRBV12-3 or TRBV12-4 and TRBJ2-7; the match to TRBD1 covers 7 bases. Trimming took 5 bases from V and 4 from J; bases not matched to a gene: 11. The CDR3 runs 15 residues.

CDR3 DNA sequence: TGTGCCAGCAGCCCGAACAGGGCTGGGACTAATGAAAAACTGTTTTTT. Encoded protein: CASSPNRAGTNEKLFF. The chain uses TRBV11-2 and TRBJ1-4; weak D call: TRBD1 (6 bases). The germline V gene encodes CDR1 SGHAT and CDR2 FQNNGV. The CDR3 is 16 amino acids. With 5 bases removed from V and 2 bases from J, the gap between germline ends came to 15 bases. Based on the CDR3 plus reference TRBV11-2 and TRBJ1-4, the full variable domain is EAGVAQSPRYKIIEKRQSVAFWCNPISGHATLYWYQQILGQGPKLLIQFQNNGVVDDSQLPKDRFSAERLKGVDSTLKIQPAKLEDSAVYLCASSPNRAGTNEKLFFGSGTQLSVL.

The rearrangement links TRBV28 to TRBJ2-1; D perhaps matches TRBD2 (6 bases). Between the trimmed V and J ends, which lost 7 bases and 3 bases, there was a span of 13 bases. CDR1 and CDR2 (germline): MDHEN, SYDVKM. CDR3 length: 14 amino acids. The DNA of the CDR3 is TGTGCCAGCAAGACCGGGACTTTCTACAATGAGCAGTTCTTC. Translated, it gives CASKTGTFYNEQFF.

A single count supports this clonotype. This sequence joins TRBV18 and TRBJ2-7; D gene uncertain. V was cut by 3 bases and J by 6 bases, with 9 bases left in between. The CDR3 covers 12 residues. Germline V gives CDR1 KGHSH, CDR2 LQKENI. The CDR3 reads CASSPQSSEQYF. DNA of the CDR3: TGTGCCAGCTCACCGCAGTCCAGCGAGCAGTACTTC.

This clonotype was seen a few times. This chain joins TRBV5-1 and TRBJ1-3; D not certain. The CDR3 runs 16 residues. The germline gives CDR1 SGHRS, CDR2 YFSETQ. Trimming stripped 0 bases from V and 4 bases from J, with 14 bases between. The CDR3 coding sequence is TGCGCCAGCAGCTTGGTACTGGGTTCTCCCGGAAACACCATATATTTT. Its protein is CASSLVLGSPGNTIYF. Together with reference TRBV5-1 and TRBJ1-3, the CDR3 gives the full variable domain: KAGVTQTPRYLIKTRGQQVTLSCSPISGHRSVSWYQQTPGQGLQFLFEYFSETQRNKGNFPGRFSGRQFSNSRSEMNVSTLELGDSALYLCASSLVLGSPGNTIYFGEGSWLTVV.

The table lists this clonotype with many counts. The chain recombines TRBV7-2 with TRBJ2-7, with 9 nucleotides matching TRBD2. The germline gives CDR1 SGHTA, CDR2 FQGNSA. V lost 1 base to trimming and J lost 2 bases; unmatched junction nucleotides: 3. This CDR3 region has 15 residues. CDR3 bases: TGTGCCAGCAGCTTAGTCAGCGGGGGGACCTACGAGCAGTACTTC. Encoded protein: CASSLVSGGTYEQYF.